Here is one TCR beta chain with its context. A few counts support this clonotype. The target of this receptor is not known. Base qualities are not at hand, and no much larger clone is one base apart. This entry is derived from a study of blood T cells in healthy people across ages (dated by TCRdb to 2015 to 2017). For the study in its entirety: Template switching captured roughly one uniquely barcoded TCR beta cDNA molecule per two T cells in model experiments. Using the same blood draw, the study looked at two additional independent replicas of 1 million unique cDNA reads for two donors, one aged 18 to 30 and the other aged 80 or older. Using deep sequencing normalized with unique cDNA molecular identifiers, the study measured how TCR beta repertoire diversity changes with age. The donors were divided into four age groups: young (average 16 years), middle-aged (approximately 39), aged (approximately 62) and long-lived (more than 75).

From cysteine to phenylalanine, the CDR3 is 12 amino acids long. CDR3 DNA is the only sequence kept; it has 36 bases, read in frame from the first base. Trimming removed 7 bases from V and 3 bases from J, leaving 8 bases between the germline ends. General findings and caveats noted by the study authors: Bulk unsorted PBMC profiling prevented conclusive comparison of naive and antigen-experienced compartments. The long-lived group showed more naive CD4+ T cells, fewer expanded clones and increased TCR diversity than the aged group, suggesting age selection. Donor CMV infection status was unknown, potentially confounding age-related changes in expanded clonotypes. Total diversity estimates from one million sequenced T cells were considered lower bounds and underestimates. The percentage of naive T cells measured by flow cytometry correlated strongly with observed TCR beta diversity. As age increased, observed TCR beta diversity per million T cells dropped in a roughly linear way, and a significant reduction was already evident by age 40.

The approximately 39 donors, aged about 6 to 100 years, were systemically healthy Caucasian individuals from Russia. Roughly 9 milliliters of peripheral blood were drawn from each donor into EDTA-treated Vacutainer tubes. PBMCs were isolated by Ficoll-Paque density-gradient centrifugation, with at least 6.5 million obtained per sample. Total RNA was extracted from PBMCs with Trizol reagent, with at least 5.5 micrograms obtained per sample. Naive CD45RAhigh/CD27high T cell percentages were measured by flow cytometry on a PBMC aliquot from every donor. The library was generated by 5' RACE. TCRdb shows the sequencer as Illumina HiSeq 2500. The second PCR ran for about 6 to 11 cycles and used a J-beta primer mix along with a sample-barcoded 5' primer. A unique molecular identifier was introduced onto each TCR beta cDNA molecule by a template-switch 5' adaptor carrying 12 random nucleotides. Each sample yielded at least 2.5 million CDR3-containing paired-end reads. The Mint cDNA synthesis kit, primed by a TRBC-specific oligonucleotide, was used to synthesize first-strand cDNA from all RNA. After uracil-DNA glycosylase treatment, a first 18-cycle PCR used universal primers M1SS and BC2_uni_R on all cDNA. On the authors' methods: For normalization, 1 million high-quality reads, each with a distinct molecular identifier, were randomly selected from each sample. Reads sharing molecular identifiers were discarded rather than binned into consensus sequences. MiTCR, with a Q25 quality threshold and the strictest error-elimination algorithm, was used for CDR3 identification, clonotype clustering and error correction. A nonparametric unseen species model with Euler transformation was used to estimate lower-bound total TCR beta diversity. The public reads were reanalyzed by TCRdb: fastp trimming at Q25, MiXCR alignment, in-frame beta chains only. CDR3 protein duplicates are merged, each entry listing the most common genes and DNA. These V and J calls rely on TCRdb rather than the paper's analysis. Recorded for this sample are approximately 960,000 distinct CDR3 sequences; just under 30% of them occurred a single time. The ten biggest clones cover around 9.6% of the sample.

This same sample was also part of a study on T cells of mothers and their children. The other study reports the following: The donors were nine systemically healthy Caucasian individuals, made up of three mothers and their six children. cDNA synthesis used all of the extracted RNA, with 1.5 ug of RNA in each 15 ul reaction. In the second PCR, sample barcodes and 2-4 random nucleotides were introduced via the M1S primer. Each mother yielded over 10 million TCR beta CDR3 reads and each child 3 million to 3.5 million reads. Thymic selection shapes the output of TCR recombination in a similar way in related and unrelated pairs, and inherited differences have a minor effect. Normalized repertoire overlap was always slightly but never significantly higher in related than unrelated mother-child pairs. Persistent microchimeric T cell clones were not detected, at a sensitivity of roughly 100 clones per million clonotypes. The study used deep NGS to compare TCR beta repertoires of mothers and children, seeking features distinguishing related mother-child pairs from unrelated individuals. Mothers averaged about 40 +/- 4 years of age and children averaged around 11 +/- 4 years. After adapter ligation was performed with NEBNext reagents, the libraries were sequenced on an Illumina HiSeq 2000 with 100+100 nt paired-end reads. Mother and child libraries were prepared a month apart and sequenced in separate runs to prevent cross-contamination. Each donor had between about 450,000 and 2,100,000 distinct TCR beta clonotypes identified. Naive TCR beta clonotypes were estimated from low-frequency clonotypes matched to each donor's FACS-determined naive share, without sorting.

Here the chain combines TRBV12-3 or TRBV12-4 and TRBJ2-3, with the D gene call left open. Sequenced input: blood. The TCR sequence derives from a woman aged 35 to 49 in good health. The CDR3 has the sequence CASNGVTDTQYF. In nucleotide form, the sequence is TGTGCCAGCAATGGGGTGACAGATACGCAGTATTTT.